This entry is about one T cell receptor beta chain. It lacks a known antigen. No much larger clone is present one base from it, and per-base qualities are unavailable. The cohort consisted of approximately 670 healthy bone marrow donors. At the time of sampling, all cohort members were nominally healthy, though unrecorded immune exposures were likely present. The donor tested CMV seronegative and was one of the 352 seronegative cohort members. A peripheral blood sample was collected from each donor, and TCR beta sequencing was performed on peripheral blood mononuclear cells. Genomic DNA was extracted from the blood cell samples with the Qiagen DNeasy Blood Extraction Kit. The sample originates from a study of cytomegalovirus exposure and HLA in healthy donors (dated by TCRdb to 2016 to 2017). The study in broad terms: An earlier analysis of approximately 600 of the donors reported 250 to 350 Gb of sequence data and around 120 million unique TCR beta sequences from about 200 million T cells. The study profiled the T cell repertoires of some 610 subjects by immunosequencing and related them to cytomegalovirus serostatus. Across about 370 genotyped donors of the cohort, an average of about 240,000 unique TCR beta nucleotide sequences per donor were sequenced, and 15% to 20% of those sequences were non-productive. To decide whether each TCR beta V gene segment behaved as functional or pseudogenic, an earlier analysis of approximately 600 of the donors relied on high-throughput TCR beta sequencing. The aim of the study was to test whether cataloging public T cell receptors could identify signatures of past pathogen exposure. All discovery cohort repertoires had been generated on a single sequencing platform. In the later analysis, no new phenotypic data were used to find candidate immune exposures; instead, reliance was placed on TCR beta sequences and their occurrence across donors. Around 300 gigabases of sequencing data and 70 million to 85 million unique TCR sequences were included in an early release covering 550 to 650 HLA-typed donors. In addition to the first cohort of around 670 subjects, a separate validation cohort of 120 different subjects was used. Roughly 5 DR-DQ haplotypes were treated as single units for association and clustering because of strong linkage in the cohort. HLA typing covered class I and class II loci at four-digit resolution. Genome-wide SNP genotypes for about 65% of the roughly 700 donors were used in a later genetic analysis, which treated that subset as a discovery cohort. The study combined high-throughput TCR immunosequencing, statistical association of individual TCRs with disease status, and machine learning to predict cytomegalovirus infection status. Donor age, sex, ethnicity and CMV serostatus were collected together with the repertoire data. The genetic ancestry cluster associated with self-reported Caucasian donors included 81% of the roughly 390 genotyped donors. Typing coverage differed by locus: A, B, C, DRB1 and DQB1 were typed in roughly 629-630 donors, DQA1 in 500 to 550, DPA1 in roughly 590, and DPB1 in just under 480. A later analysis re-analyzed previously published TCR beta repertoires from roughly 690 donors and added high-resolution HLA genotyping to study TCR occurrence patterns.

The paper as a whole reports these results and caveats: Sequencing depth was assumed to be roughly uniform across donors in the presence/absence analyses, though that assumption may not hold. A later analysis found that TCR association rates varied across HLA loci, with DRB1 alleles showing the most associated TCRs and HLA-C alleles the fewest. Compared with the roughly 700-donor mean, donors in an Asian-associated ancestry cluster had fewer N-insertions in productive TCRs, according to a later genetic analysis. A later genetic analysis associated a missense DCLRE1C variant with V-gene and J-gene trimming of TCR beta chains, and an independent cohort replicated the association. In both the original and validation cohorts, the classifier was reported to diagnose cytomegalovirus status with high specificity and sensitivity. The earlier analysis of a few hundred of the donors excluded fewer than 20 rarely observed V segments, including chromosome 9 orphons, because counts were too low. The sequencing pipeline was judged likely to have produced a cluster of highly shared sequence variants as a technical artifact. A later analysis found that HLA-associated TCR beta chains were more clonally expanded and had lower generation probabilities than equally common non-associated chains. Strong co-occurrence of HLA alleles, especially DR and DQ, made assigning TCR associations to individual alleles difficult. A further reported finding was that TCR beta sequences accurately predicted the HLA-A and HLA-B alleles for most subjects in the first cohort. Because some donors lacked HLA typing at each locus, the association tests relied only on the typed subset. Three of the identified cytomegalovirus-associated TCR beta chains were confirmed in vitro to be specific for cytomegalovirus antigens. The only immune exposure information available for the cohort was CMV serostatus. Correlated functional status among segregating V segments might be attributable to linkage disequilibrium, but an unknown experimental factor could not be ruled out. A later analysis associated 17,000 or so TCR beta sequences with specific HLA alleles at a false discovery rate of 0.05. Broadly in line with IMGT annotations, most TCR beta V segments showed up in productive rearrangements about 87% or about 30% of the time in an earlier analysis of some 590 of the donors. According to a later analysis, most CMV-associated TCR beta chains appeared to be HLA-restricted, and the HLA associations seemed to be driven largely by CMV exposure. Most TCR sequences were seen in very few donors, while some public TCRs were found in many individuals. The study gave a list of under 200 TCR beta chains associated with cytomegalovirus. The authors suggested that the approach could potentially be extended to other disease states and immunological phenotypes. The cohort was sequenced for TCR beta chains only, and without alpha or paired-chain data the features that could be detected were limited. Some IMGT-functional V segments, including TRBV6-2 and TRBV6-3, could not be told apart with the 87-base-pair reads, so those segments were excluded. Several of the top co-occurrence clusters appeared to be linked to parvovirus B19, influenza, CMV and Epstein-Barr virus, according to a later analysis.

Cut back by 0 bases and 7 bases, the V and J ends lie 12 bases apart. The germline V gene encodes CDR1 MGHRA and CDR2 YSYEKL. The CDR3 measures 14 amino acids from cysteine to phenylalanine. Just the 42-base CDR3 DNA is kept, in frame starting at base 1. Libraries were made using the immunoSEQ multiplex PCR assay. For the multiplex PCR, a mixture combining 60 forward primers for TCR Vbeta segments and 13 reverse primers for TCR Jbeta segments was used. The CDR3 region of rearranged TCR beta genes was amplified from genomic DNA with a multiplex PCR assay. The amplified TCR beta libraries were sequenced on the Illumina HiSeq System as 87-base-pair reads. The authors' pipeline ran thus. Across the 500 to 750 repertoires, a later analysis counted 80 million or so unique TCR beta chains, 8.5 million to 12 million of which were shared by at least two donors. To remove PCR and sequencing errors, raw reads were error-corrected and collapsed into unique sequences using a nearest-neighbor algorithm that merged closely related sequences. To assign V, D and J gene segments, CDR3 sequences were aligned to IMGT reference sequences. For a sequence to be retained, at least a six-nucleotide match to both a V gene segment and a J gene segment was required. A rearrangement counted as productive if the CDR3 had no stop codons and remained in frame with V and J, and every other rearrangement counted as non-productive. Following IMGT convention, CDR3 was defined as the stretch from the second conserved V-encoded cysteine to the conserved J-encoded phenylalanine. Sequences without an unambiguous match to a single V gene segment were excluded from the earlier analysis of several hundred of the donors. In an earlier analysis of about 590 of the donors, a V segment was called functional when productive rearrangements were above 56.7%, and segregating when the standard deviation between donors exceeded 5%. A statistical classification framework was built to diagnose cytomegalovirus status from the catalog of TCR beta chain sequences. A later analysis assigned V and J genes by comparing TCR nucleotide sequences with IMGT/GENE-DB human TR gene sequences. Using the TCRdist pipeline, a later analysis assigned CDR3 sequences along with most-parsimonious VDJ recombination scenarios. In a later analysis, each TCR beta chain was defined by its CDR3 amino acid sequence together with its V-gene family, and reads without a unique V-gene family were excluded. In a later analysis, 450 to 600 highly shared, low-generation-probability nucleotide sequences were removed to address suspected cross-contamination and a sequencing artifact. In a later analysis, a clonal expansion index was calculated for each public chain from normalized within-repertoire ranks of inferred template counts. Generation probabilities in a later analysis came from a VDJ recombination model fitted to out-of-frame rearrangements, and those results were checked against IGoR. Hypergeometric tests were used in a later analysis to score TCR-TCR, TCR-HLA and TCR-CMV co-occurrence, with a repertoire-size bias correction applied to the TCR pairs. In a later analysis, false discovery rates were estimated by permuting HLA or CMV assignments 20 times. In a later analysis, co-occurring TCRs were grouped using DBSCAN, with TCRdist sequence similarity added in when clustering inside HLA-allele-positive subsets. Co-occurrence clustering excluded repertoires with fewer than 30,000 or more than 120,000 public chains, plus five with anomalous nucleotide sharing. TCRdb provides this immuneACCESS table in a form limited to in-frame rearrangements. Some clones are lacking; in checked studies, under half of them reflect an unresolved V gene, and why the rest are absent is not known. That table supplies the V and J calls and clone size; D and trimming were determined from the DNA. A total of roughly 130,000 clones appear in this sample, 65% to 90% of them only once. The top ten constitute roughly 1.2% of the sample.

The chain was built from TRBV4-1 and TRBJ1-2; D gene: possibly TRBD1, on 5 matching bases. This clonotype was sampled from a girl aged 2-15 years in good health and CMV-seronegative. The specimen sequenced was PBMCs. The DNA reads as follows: TGCGCCAGCAGCCAAGAATCAGGCAGGGCTGGCTACACCTTC. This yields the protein CASSQESGRAGYTF.